This entry lists 22 T cell receptor beta chains sequenced from one sample in a study of early T cells in non-severe SARS-CoV-2 infection (dated by TCRdb to 2020 to 2023). Libraries were constructed by 5' RACE. The data were produced on a NextSeq 500. TCRdb reran the public reads through fastp at Q25 and MiXCR, keeping productive beta chains. Here each entry gathers all rows of one CDR3 protein and keeps the most common genes and DNA. The sample table lists roughly 100,000 distinct CDR3 sequences, roughly 13% of them with a count of one. In total, the top ten clones hold about 5.7% of the sample. Sequences were obtained from whole blood. Every receptor here comes from an adult who was a healthcare worker with PCR-confirmed SARS-CoV-2 infection or an uninfected control (not recorded which).

Ten or more counts support this clonotype. The chain links TRBV19 to TRBJ2-3; 12 bases match TRBD2. This CDR3 comprises 15 residues. V gave up 5 bases and J gave up 4 bases; unmatched junction bases: 4. Germline CDR1 reads LNHDA; CDR2 reads SQIVND (reference sequence). The CDR3 DNA sequence: TGTGCCAGTAGTCCCGGGACTAGCGGGTCAGATACGCAGTATTTT. Its translation is CASSPGTSGSDTQYF. The full variable domain, rest sourced from reference TRBV19 and TRBJ2-3, is DGGITQSPKYLFRKEGQNVTLSCEQNLNHDAMYWYRQDPGQGLRLIYYSQIVNDFQKGDIAEGYSVSREKKESFPLTVTSAQKNPTAFYLCASSPGTSGSDTQYFGPGTRLTVL.

This sequence joins TRBV5-1 and TRBJ1-1; tentatively, D is TRBD1 (5 bases). Looked up from germline, CDR1 is SGHRS and CDR2 is YFSETQ. Trimming left V 7 bases short and J 2 bases short, with 15 bases between. CDR3 length: 14 amino acids. This CDR3 reads CASWGLGGNTEAFF. CDR3 DNA sequence: TGCGCCAGCTGGGGCCTGGGAGGAAACACTGAAGCTTTCTTT.

This clonotype was observed a handful of times. V usage is TRBV5-5 and J usage is TRBJ2-2; possibly TRBD2 for D (7 bases). From germline, CDR1 is SGHKS and CDR2 YYEKEE (reference sequence). V dropped 4 bases and J dropped 4 bases, with 17 bases sitting between them. The CDR3 spans 16 residues. The CDR3 sequence is CASSALGGAGTGELFF. DNA for the CDR3: TGTGCCAGCAGCGCCCTGGGGGGGGCGGGCACCGGGGAGCTGTTTTTT.

This clonotype was seen more than once but under ten times. V gene TRBV2 combines with J gene TRBJ2-7; TRBD1 aligns across 10 bases. Trimming removed 6 bases from V and 4 bases from J; junction bases left unmatched: 0. This CDR3 has 12 amino acids. The V gene's germline CDR1 is SNHLY and CDR2 FYNNEI. The CDR3: CASRGQGYEQYF. DNA for the CDR3: TGTGCCAGCAGGGGACAGGGGTACGAGCAGTACTTC.

In this sample, this clonotype turned up many times. The chain combines TRBV28 with TRBJ2-7, with 8 nucleotides matching TRBD2. The CDR3 contains 14 residues. V shed 9 bases, J shed 0 bases, and the junction held 7 bases outside the gene matches. Germline-derived CDR1 and CDR2 are MDHEN and SYDVKM. In nucleotides, the CDR3 is TGTGCCAGTTCAGGACTAGCCTACTCCTACGAGCAGTACTTC. Protein sequence: CASSGLAYSYEQYF.

This clonotype was counted many times. The CDR3, as DNA: TGTGCCAGCAGTGTCCTGGCCAACTATGGCTACACCTTC. Its translation is CASSVLANYGYTF. The J gene is TRBJ1-2, the V gene TRBV12-3 or TRBV12-4; D is ambiguous. CDR3 length: 13 residues. V lost 5 bases to trimming and J lost 2 bases, with 9 bases between them.

CDR3 region: CASSQTSVHEQFF. The CDR3 nucleotides are TGTGCCAGCAGCCAGACTAGCGTCCATGAGCAGTTCTTC. The chain is built from TRBV11-3 and TRBJ2-1; TRBD2 matches 8 bases. From germline, CDR1 is SGHNT and CDR2 YENEEA. The trim removed 5 bases at V and 8 bases at J, leaving 5 bases unmatched. The CDR3 consists of 13 residues.

The chain links TRBV28 to TRBJ2-1, with D unresolved. Germline loops: CDR1 MDHEN, CDR2 SYDVKM. CDR3 length: 11 residues. The ends were cut back, 4 bases at V and 6 bases at J, with 4 bases in the middle. The CDR3 sequence is CASSWSNEQFF. CDR3 bases: TGTGCCAGCAGTTGGAGCAATGAGCAGTTCTTC.

The chain joins TRBV20-1 to TRBJ2-4; a weak D match, TRBD1 (6 bases). The germline V and J ends were trimmed by 1 base and 8 bases, with 18 bases remaining between them. This CDR3 contains 15 residues. Per germline, CDR1 DFQATT and CDR2 SNEGSKA (reference sequence). The CDR3 loop reads CSARGTGRIGDIQYF. Here the CDR3 DNA reads TGCAGTGCTAGAGGAACAGGGAGAATAGGGGACATTCAGTACTTC.

A few counts support this clonotype. This chain links TRBV7-9 with TRBJ2-3; 8 bases are a match to TRBD1. The germline gives CDR1 SEHNR, CDR2 FQNEAQ (reference sequence). This CDR3 has 14 residues. After removal of 5 bases from V and 9 bases from J, the junction contained 10 bases not matched to a gene. The CDR3, as DNA: TGTGCCAGCAGCCCGGGCACCTCAGGGGGCACGCAGTATTTT. As protein: CASSPGTSGGTQYF.

This clonotype was picked up a small number of times. The CDR3 loop reads CASSRLVNEQFF. The CDR3 DNA sequence: TGTGCCAGCAGCCGACTAGTGAATGAGCAGTTCTTC. The chain is built from TRBV13 and TRBJ2-1; D possibly corresponds to TRBD2 (6 bases). The CDR3 covers 12 residues. Per the germline V gene, CDR1 is PRHDT and CDR2 is FYEKMQ (reference sequence). Between the trimmed V and J ends, which lost 5 bases and 7 bases, there was a span of 9 bases.

This clonotype came up many times. This rearrangement joins TRBV28 to TRBJ2-3; D possibly corresponds to TRBD2 (6 bases). Trimming pared 4 bases from V and 1 base from J, leaving 9 bases between. The CDR3 is 14 amino acids. Germline V CDR1 and CDR2: MDHEN, SYDVKM. This CDR3 reads CASSSTGGTDTQYF. The CDR3 nucleotides read TGTGCCAGCAGTTCTACGGGAGGCACAGATACGCAGTATTTT.

This clonotype appeared many times. The chain couples TRBV7-8 to TRBJ1-5; 10 nucleotides agree with TRBD1. Germline loops: CDR1 SGHVS, CDR2 FQNEAQ. CDR3 length: 17 residues. V dropped 4 bases and J dropped 4; count of bases not matched to a gene: 10. The CDR3 nucleotides read TGTGCCAGCAGCTCACACCCGAGACAGGGGGCAAATCAGCCCCAGCATTTT. Translation: CASSSHPRQGANQPQHF.

This clonotype was seen repeatedly, ten times or more. The chain couples TRBV30 to TRBJ2-5; 7 nucleotides agree with TRBD2. This CDR3 has 11 residues. Germline values: CDR1 GTSNPN, CDR2 SVGIG (reference sequence). V lost 5 bases and J lost 4; bases outside the gene matches: 1. The CDR3 protein is CAWLAGETQYF. Written as DNA, the CDR3 is TGTGCCTGGTTAGCGGGAGAGACCCAGTACTTC.

The chain combines TRBV6-1 with TRBJ2-5, with a possible D match to TRBD2 (5 bases). V was shortened by 7 bases and J by 7 bases, with 19 bases between the two germline ends. Looked up from germline, CDR1 is MNHNS and CDR2 is SASEGT. This CDR3 is built from 14 residues. The CDR3 nucleotides are TGTGCCAGCACCCCCGAATCACTAGAGCGGACCCAGTACTTC. Its protein product is CASTPESLERTQYF.

In this sample, this clonotype turned up a few times. Compared with germline, one end of the junction differs, possibly owing to a read error. The V and J genes are TRBV7-2 and TRBJ2-7; TRBD2 might be the D (6 bases). Germline CDR1 reads SGHTA; CDR2 reads FQGNSA. The CDR3 runs to 14 residues. The CDR3 spells CAGSLAAKQYEQYF. The DNA for the CDR3 is TGTGCCGGCAGCTTAGCGGCAAAACAATACGAGCAGTACTTC.

The chain uses TRBV12-3 or TRBV12-4 and TRBJ2-3, with 10 bases matching TRBD1. CDR3 length: 15 amino acids. After removal of 5 bases from V and 10 bases from J, the junction contained 12 bases not matched to a gene. The CDR3 bases are TGTGCCAGCAGTCCGGGACAGGGGAAGGTTGATGCGCAGTATTTT. Translating gives CASSPGQGKVDAQYF.

Only a few counts were recorded for this clonotype. The chain employs TRBV15 and TRBJ2-7, with 10 bases matching TRBD1. Germline values: CDR1 LNHNV, CDR2 YYDKDF (reference sequence). The V segment lost 7 bases and the J segment 5 bases; nucleotides outside the gene matches: 8. This CDR3 has 14 residues. This chain's CDR3 is CATMHTGTGDEQYF. In DNA form, the CDR3 reads TGTGCCACCATGCATACCGGGACAGGGGACGAGCAGTACTTC.

This clonotype was observed at least ten times. The rearrangement links TRBV5-4 to TRBJ1-2; the D gene is possibly TRBD1 (5 bases). Trimming stripped 0 bases from V and 6 bases from J, with 9 bases between. The CDR3 covers 13 residues. The V gene's germline CDR1 is SGHNT and CDR2 YYREEE (reference sequence). CDR3 protein: CASSLVEGNGYTF. The CDR3 DNA sequence: TGTGCCAGCAGCTTGGTGGAGGGGAATGGCTACACCTTC. The full variable domain, its missing parts supplied by reference TRBV5-4 and TRBJ1-2, is ETGVTQSPTHLIKTRGQQVTLRCSSQSGHNTVSWYQQALGQGPQFIFQYYREEENGRGNFPPRFSGLQFPNYSSELNVNALELDDSALYLCASSLVEGNGYTFGSGTRLTVV.

The chain combines TRBV12-3 or TRBV12-4 with TRBJ1-5; D gene unclear. This CDR3 is built from 14 residues. V lost 3 bases and J lost 4, with 10 bases in between. CDR3 protein: CASSFSRANQPQHF. In nucleotides, the CDR3 is TGTGCCAGCAGTTTCTCGAGGGCGAATCAGCCCCAGCATTTT.

This sequence joins TRBV5-5 and TRBJ2-7; D possibly matches TRBD1 or TRBD2 (5 bases each). Looked up from germline, CDR1 is SGHKS and CDR2 is YYEKEE (reference sequence). CDR3 length: 13 amino acids. The V and J ends lost 0 bases and 3 bases respectively, with 7 bases between them. The CDR3 nucleotides are TGTGCCAGCAGCTTGGGGGACCACTACGAGCAGTACTTC. This encodes CASSLGDHYEQYF.

This clonotype was found many times. The chain couples TRBV27 to TRBJ2-6; D may be TRBD1 or TRBD2 (5 bases each). CDR1 MNHEY and CDR2 SMNVEV come from the germline V gene (reference sequence). This CDR3 region has 17 residues. V was trimmed by 7 bases and J by 0 bases, leaving 16 bases between them. In DNA, the CDR3 is TGTGCCAGCAAGGGGTGGACGGGAAGCTCTGGGGCCAACGTCCTGACTTTC. Its protein product is CASKGWTGSSGANVLTF.